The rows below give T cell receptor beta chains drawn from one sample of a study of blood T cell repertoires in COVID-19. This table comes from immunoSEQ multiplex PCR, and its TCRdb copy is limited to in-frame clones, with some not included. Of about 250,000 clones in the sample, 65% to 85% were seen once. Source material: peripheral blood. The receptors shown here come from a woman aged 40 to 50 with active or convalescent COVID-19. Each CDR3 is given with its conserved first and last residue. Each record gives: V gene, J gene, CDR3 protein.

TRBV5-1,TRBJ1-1,CASSLASQGRWVNTEAFF
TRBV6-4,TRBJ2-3,CASSDGAEDTQYF
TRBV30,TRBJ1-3,CAWSAEGQVAGNTIYF
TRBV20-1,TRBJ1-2,CSASWGDGYTF
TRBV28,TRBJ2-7,CASSLSRTGVTAYEQYF
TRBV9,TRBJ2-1,CASSVVSGGWDEQFF
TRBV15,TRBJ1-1,CATSRTAGERAFF
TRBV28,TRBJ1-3,CASSLGDRVLSGNTIYF
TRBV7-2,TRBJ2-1,CASSYTGGSYNEQFF
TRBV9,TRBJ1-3,CASSSRARSGNTIYF
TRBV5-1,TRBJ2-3,CANSLGQSTDTQYF
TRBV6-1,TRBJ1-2,CASSDGDRAPPYGYTF
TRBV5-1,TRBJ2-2,CASRISGTSGELFF
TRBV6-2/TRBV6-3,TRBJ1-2,CASSPDRGLNGYTF
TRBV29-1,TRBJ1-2,CSVDSKTNYGYTF
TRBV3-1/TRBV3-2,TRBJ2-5,CASSQKRGGVETQYF
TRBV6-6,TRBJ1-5,CASSYGTGVQPQHF
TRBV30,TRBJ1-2,CAWNQGALDYGYTF